This T cell receptor (beta chain) was retrieved from a study of blood T cell repertoires in COVID-19 (dated by TCRdb to 2020 to 2022). Regarding the research as a whole: Samples covering the acute and convalescent phases of COVID-19 were provided by collaborators in the United States, Italy and Spain. Sample metadata almost always included a de-identified subject ID, COVID-19 status, age in years and sex. The prospective study material was composed of cDNA or gDNA derived from T cells, B-cell-depleted T cells, or PBMCs. Where HLA class I and class II types were available, the types were taken from metadata supplied by the sample provider, not from assay-based typing. Subjects who had been exposed to COVID-19, were actively infected with it, or had recovered from it provided the deeply sampled blood TCRbeta repertoires that made up the dataset. Samples were obtained from the ongoing ImmuneRACE study (first 160 participants) and from over 1,000 subjects provided by 6 global collaborators. A freely available public database, intended as a resource for researchers studying the immune response to SARS-CoV-2, is where the repertoires were released. General conclusions and limits of the study: Clinical and demographic metadata were provided uncurated, with the amount varying by source and participant.

One collaborating source in Seattle enrolled patients during active infection and followed them longitudinally through the course of disease. Each collaborating institution followed its own protocols to collect whole blood in K2EDTA tubes. For TCRbeta analysis, collaborators shipped samples in one of three forms: frozen whole blood, isolated PBMCs, or DNA extracted from either of those sample types. A remark on this clone: The target of this receptor is not known. Base-call qualities are not available, and no considerably larger clone is one nucleotide away.

TCRbeta CDR3 regions were amplified from genomic DNA using the immunoSEQ Assay, a bias-controlled multiplex PCR. On the study's bioinformatics: The number of nucleated cells in each sample was estimated by amplification of reference gene primers within the assay. Sequence reads were collapsed and filtered to measure the absolute abundance of every unique TCRbeta CDR3 rearrangement. For each sample, productive Simpson clonality was calculated as the square root of Simpson's diversity index over productive rearrangements. TCRdb stores this immuneACCESS table with in-frame sequences only. Part of the clones is absent; in the studies checked, under half of the shortfall reflects unresolved V genes, and no reason is known for the rest. Clone size and V and J calls were adopted from that table, with D and trimming inferred from the DNA. Here the sample has more than 80,000 clones; about 90% occur a single time. Roughly 7% of the sample is in the top ten clones.

Counted from cysteine to phenylalanine, this CDR3 has 15 amino acids. The DNA shown is the 45-base CDR3, in frame from base 1. The germline V gene provides CDR1 SGDLS and CDR2 YYNGEE. V was cut back by 4 bases and J by 1 base, leaving a gap of 12 bases between them. This receptor chain uses TRBV9 and TRBJ1-3; no D segment can be confidently identified. The sequenced sample consisted of peripheral blood. The receptor comes from a man younger than 35 with COVID-19, enrolled during active disease. In nucleotides, the sequence is TGTGCCAGCAGCCCAGGAGGGTCATCTGGAAACACCATATATTTT. It is translated as CASSPGGSSGNTIYF. With the portions outside the CDR3 filled from the reference TRBV9 and TRBJ1-3 genes, the complete variable region becomes DSGVTQTPKHLITATGQRVTLRCSPRSGDLSVYWYQQSLDQGLQFLIQYYNGEERAKGNILERFSAQQFPDLHSELNLSSLELGDSALYFCASSPGGSSGNTIYFGEGSWLTVV.